A selection of T cell receptor beta chains follows, all from one sample in a study of blood T cell repertoires in COVID-19. The data were produced by immunoSEQ multiplex PCR, yet TCRdb's version contains in-frame clones alone and is incomplete. The sample consists of about 190,000 clones, around 76% of them appearing once. The material sequenced was PBMCs or T cells enriched from blood (not recorded which). Receptors were obtained from a woman in her forties or fifties with acute COVID-19. CDR3s leave out the opening cysteine and the closing phenylalanine or tryptophan.

V: TRBV6-5; J: TRBJ2-3; CDR3: ASNNRGSLADTQY
V: TRBV6-2/TRBV6-3; J: TRBJ2-3; CDR3: ASSYGTSGGTDTQY
V: TRBV7-2; J: TRBJ2-3; CDR3: ASSLIGLAEDRY
V: TRBV6-2/TRBV6-3; J: TRBJ1-5; CDR3: ASSYLASNQPQH
V: TRBV7-8; J: TRBJ2-3; CDR3: ASSGRTGGTDTQY
V: TRBV5-1; J: TRBJ2-3; CDR3: ASRPWSPSPTDTQY
V: TRBV5-1; J: TRBJ2-1; CDR3: ASSPSAGGYNEQF
V: TRBV27; J: TRBJ1-4; CDR3: ASSLTGLRGEKLF
V: TRBV9; J: TRBJ2-2; CDR3: ASSASGGGTGELF
V: TRBV19; J: TRBJ2-1; CDR3: ASTRPSGGLLSYNEQF
V: TRBV5-1; J: TRBJ1-3; CDR3: ASSPGQSSGNTIY
V: TRBV6-6; J: TRBJ2-1; CDR3: ASNQLPGLVRNEQF
V: TRBV7-6; J: TRBJ2-2; CDR3: ASSLRLAGDTGELF
V: TRBV18; J: TRBJ2-3; CDR3: ASSPQFSGADTQY
V: TRBV6-2/TRBV6-3; J: TRBJ2-5; CDR3: ASSYRLSAGGVQETQY
V: TRBV5-1; J: TRBJ2-1; CDR3: ASSSDRGVDNEQF
V: TRBV5-1; J: TRBJ2-2; CDR3: ASSVRQGQTGELF
V: TRBV19; J: TRBJ1-1; CDR3: ASSIVGQGNTEAF
V: TRBV29-1; J: TRBJ1-5; CDR3: SAEQGIGQPQH
V: TRBV19; J: TRBJ1-5; CDR3: ASSMTGVNQPQH
V: TRBV11-1; J: TRBJ2-2; CDR3: ASSRLAGNTGELF
V: TRBV12-3/TRBV12-4; J: TRBJ2-5; CDR3: ASRATGKETQY
V: TRBV12-5; J: TRBJ1-2; CDR3: ASGLDQGAGYGYT
V: TRBV29-1; J: TRBJ1-2; CDR3: SVERGPDRGLGGYT
V: TRBV19; J: TRBJ1-1; CDR3: ASSMGRTEAF
V: TRBV5-1; J: TRBJ1-2; CDR3: ASSPGLGGNGYT
V: TRBV9; J: TRBJ1-1; CDR3: ASSVLPDSEAF
V: TRBV3-1/TRBV3-2; J: TRBJ1-4; CDR3: ASSPESGVEKLF
V: TRBV27; J: TRBJ1-2; CDR3: ASSSPTGGAYGYT
V: TRBV6-1; J: TRBJ2-3; CDR3: ASSEGTGADTQY
V: TRBV7-2; J: TRBJ1-5; CDR3: ASSLVSGQGSNQPQH
V: TRBV20-1; J: TRBJ2-5; CDR3: SPKGGETQY
V: TRBV5-1; J: TRBJ1-4; CDR3: ASSLAGTGGEKLF
V: TRBV9; J: TRBJ1-1; CDR3: ASSSLGQGSPEAF
V: TRBV28; J: TRBJ1-3; CDR3: ASRSPPGFGNTIY
V: TRBV7-8; J: TRBJ1-1; CDR3: ASSLSAGDFKMNTEAF
V: TRBV20-1; J: TRBJ1-2; CDR3: SASTGQVADRYT